This entry describes one T cell receptor beta chain. The CDR3 runs 13 residues. V lost 3 bases, J lost 4 bases, and 3 bases stayed unmatched. In germline, CDR1 is SGHAT, CDR2 FQNNGV. This specimen comes from a study of T cells in localized non-small cell lung cancer. The table came from immunoSEQ multiplex PCR; TCRdb's copy has only in-frame clones and leaves some out. The repertoire has some 71,000 clones, 84% of them found once; the top ten carry less than 15%. This rearrangement joins TRBV11-2 to TRBJ2-7; 7 bases align to TRBD1. The source material was peripheral blood, sampled before any cancer treatment. The clonotype comes from a female donor at least 60 years old with stage I lung adenocarcinoma. The CDR3 is CASSLGQIYEQYF. The CDR3 bases are TGTGCCAGCAGCTTGGGACAGATTTACGAGCAGTACTTC.